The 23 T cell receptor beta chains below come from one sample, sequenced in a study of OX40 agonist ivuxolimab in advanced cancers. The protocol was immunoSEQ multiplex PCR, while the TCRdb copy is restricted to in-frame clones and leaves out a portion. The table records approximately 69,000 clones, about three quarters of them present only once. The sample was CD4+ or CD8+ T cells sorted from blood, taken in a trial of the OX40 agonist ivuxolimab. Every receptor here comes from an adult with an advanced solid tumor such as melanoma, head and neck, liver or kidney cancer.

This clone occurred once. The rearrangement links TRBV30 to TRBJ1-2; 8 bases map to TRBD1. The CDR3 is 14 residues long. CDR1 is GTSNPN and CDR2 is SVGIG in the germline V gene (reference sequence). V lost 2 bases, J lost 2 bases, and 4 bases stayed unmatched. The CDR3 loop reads CAWSSAGGNYGYTF. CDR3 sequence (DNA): TGTGCCTGGAGTTCGGCAGGGGGCAACTATGGCTACACCTTC.

The CDR3 DNA reads as TGCGCCAGCAGCTTACAGGGGATCGGCCACGAGCAGTACTTC. This encodes CASSLQGIGHEQYF. This chain connects TRBV5-1 to TRBJ2-7; 7 bases align to TRBD1. The germline gives CDR1 SGHRS, CDR2 YFSETQ. V lost 2 bases, J lost 5 bases, and 7 bases stayed unmatched. The CDR3 has 14 amino acids.

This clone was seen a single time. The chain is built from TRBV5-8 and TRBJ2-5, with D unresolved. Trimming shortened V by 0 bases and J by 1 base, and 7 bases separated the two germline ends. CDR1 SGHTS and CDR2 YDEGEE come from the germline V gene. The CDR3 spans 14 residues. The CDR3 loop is CASSLARPQETQYF. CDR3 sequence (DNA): TGTGCCAGCAGCTTGGCTAGGCCCCAAGAGACCCAGTACTTC.

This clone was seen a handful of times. CDR3 sequence: CASRPGLAGLNNEQFF. CDR3 DNA: TGTGCCAGCAGGCCGGGACTAGCGGGCCTTAACAATGAGCAGTTCTTC. The chain couples TRBV5-4 to TRBJ2-1; 12 nucleotides match TRBD2. The CDR3 covers 16 residues. Trimming at V came to 5 bases and at J to 5 bases, leaving 8 bases not matched to a gene. In germline, CDR1 is SGHNT, CDR2 YYREEE (reference sequence). Full variable domain (outside the CDR3, taken from reference TRBV5-4 and TRBJ2-1): ETGVTQSPTHLIKTRGQQVTLRCSSQSGHNTVSWYQQALGQGPQFIFQYYREEENGRGNFPPRFSGLQFPNYSSELNVNALELDDSALYLCASRPGLAGLNNEQFFGPGTRLTVL.

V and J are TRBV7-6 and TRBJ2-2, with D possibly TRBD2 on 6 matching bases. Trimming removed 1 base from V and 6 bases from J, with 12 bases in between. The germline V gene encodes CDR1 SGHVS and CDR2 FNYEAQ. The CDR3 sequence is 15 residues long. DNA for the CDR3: TGTGCCAGCAGCTTAGTGCGCGGGGTGGCCGGGGAGCTGTTTTTT. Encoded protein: CASSLVRGVAGELFF. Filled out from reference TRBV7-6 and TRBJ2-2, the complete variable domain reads GAGVSQSPRYKVTKRGQDVALRCDPISGHVSLYWYRQALGQGPEFLTYFNYEAQQDKSGLPNDRFSAERPEGSISTLTIQRTEQRDSAMYRCASSLVRGVAGELFFGEGSRLTVL.

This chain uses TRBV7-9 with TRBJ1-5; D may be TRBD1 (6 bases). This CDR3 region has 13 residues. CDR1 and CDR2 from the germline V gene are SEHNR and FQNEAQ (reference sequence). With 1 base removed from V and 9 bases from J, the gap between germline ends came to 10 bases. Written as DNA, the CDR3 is TGTGCCAGCAGCTTAGACCTGACAGGGCCCCAGCATTTT. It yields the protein CASSLDLTGPQHF.

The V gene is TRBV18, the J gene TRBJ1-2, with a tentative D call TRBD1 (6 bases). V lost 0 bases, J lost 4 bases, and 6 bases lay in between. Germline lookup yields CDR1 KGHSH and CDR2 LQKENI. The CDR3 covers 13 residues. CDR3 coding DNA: TGTGCCAGCTCACCACCGGACAGCTATGGCTACACCTTC. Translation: CASSPPDSYGYTF.

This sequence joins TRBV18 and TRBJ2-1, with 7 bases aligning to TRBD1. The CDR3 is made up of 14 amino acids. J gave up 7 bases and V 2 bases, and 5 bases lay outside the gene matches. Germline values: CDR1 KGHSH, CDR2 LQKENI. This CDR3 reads CASSPTGVYNEQFF. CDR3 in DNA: TGTGCCAGCTCACCAACAGGGGTGTATAATGAGCAGTTCTTC.

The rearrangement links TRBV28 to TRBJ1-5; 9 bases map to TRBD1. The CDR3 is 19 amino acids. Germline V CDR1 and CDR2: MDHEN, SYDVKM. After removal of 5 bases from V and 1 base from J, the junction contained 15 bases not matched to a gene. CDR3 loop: CASSHPSDRGFWSNQPQHF. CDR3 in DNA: TGTGCCAGCAGTCACCCCTCCGACAGGGGGTTCTGGAGCAATCAGCCCCAGCATTTT.

CDR3 loop: CASSPGQGTGTNEKLFF. In nucleotides, the CDR3 is TGTGCCAGCAGCCCGGGACAGGGGACGGGAACTAATGAAAAACTGTTTTTT. The rearrangement joins TRBV5-6 to TRBJ1-4; 10 bases are a match to TRBD1. Germline V gives CDR1 SGHDT, CDR2 YYEEEE. This CDR3 has 17 residues. Unmatched junction bases numbered 7, after V lost 4 bases and J lost 1 base.

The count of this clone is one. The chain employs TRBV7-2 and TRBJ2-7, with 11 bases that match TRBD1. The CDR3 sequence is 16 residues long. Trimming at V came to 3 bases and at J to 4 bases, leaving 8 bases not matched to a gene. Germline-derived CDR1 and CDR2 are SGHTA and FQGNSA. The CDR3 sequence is CASSLGTGGTGYEQYF. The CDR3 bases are TGTGCCAGCAGCTTGGGGACAGGGGGGACAGGGTACGAGCAGTACTTC.

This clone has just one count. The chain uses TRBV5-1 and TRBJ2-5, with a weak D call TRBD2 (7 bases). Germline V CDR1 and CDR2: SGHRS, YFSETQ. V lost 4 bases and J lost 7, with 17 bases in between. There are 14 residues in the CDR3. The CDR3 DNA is TGCGCCAGCAGCCCGGGACTACTCAGGGGGACCCAGTACTTC. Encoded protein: CASSPGLLRGTQYF. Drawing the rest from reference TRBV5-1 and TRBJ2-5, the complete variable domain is KAGVTQTPRYLIKTRGQQVTLSCSPISGHRSVSWYQQTPGQGLQFLFEYFSETQRNKGNFPGRFSGRQFSNSRSEMNVSTLELGDSALYLCASSPGLLRGTQYFGPGTRLLVL.

CDR3 nucleotide sequence: TGTGCCAGCTCACCAAGTGGGACAGGGGGTCAGCCCCAGCATTTT. Its translation: CASSPSGTGGQPQHF. The chain employs TRBV18 and TRBJ1-5; 11 bases align to TRBD1. There are 15 residues in the CDR3. Germline V lookup: CDR1 KGHSH, CDR2 LQKENI. V lost 2 bases and J lost 6; bases outside the gene matches: 3.

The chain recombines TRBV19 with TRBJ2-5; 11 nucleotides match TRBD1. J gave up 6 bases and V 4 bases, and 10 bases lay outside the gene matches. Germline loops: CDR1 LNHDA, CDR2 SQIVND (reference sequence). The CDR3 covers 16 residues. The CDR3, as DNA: TGTGCCAGTAGTACCTTGGACAGGGGGCAGAGTAAGACCCAGTACTTC. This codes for CASSTLDRGQSKTQYF.

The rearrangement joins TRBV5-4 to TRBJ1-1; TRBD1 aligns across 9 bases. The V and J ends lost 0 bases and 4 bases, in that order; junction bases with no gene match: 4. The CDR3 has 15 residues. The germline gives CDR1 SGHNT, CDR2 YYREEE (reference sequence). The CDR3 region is CASSLGGQGFTEAFF. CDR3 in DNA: TGTGCCAGCAGCTTGGGGGGACAGGGTTTCACTGAAGCTTTCTTT. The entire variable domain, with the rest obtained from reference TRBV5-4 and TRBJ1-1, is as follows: ETGVTQSPTHLIKTRGQQVTLRCSSQSGHNTVSWYQQALGQGPQFIFQYYREEENGRGNFPPRFSGLQFPNYSSELNVNALELDDSALYLCASSLGGQGFTEAFFGQGTRLTVV.

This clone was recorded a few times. The CDR3 nucleotides are TGTGCCAGCAGCCCCCGACTAGCGGGGGGGGAGCAGTTCTTC. Protein product: CASSPRLAGGEQFF. The rearrangement uses TRBV7-2 and TRBJ2-1, with 14 positions matching TRBD2. This CDR3 has 14 amino acids. Trimming cost V 5 bases and J 10 bases; bases outside gene matches: 4. Looked up from germline, CDR1 is SGHTA and CDR2 is FQGNSA.

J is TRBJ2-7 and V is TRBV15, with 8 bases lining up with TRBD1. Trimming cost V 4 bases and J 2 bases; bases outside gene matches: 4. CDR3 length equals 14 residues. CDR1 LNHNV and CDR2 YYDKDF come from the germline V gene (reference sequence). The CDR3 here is CATSKGQGTYEQYF. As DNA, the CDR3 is TGTGCCACCAGCAAAGGACAGGGCACCTACGAGCAGTACTTC.

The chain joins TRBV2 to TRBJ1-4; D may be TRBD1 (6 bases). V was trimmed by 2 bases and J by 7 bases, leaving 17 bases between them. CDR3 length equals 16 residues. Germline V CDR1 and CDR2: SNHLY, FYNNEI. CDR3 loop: CASSEYLGGRIEKLFF. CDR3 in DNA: TGTGCCAGCAGTGAATACCTGGGGGGGCGTATTGAAAAACTGTTTTTT.

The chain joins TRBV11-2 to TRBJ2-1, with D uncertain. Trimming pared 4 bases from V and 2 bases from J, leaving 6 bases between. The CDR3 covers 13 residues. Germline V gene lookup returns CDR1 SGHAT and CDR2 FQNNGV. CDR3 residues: CASSSGPYNEQFF. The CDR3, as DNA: TGTGCCAGCAGCTCCGGGCCCTACAATGAGCAGTTCTTC. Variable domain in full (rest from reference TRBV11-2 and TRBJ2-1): EAGVAQSPRYKIIEKRQSVAFWCNPISGHATLYWYQQILGQGPKLLIQFQNNGVVDDSQLPKDRFSAERLKGVDSTLKIQPAKLEDSAVYLCASSSGPYNEQFFGPGTRLTVL.

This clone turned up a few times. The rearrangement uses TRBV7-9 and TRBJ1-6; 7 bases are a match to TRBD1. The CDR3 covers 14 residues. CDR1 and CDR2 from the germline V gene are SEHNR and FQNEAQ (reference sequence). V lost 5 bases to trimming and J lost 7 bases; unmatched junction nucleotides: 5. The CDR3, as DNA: TGTGCCAGCAGCAACGGGGGACAGAATTCACCCCTCCACTTT. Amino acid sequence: CASSNGGQNSPLHF.

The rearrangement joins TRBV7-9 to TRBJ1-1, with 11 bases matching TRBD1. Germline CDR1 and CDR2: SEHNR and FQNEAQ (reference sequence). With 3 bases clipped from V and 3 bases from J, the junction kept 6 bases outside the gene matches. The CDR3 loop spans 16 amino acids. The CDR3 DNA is TGTGCCAGCAGCTTCGATCCGGGACAGGGGGACACTGAAGCTTTCTTT. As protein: CASSFDPGQGDTEAFF.

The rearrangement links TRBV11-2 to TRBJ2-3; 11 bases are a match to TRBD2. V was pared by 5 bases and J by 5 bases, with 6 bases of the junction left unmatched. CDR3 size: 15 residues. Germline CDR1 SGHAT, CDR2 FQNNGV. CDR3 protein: CASSISGGARDTQYF. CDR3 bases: TGTGCCAGCAGCATTAGCGGGGGGGCGAGAGATACGCAGTATTTT.

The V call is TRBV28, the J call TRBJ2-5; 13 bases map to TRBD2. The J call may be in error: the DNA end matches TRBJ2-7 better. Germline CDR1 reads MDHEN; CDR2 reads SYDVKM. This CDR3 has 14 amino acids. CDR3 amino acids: CASSRTSGSYEQYF. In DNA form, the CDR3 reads TGTGCCAGCAGTCGGACTAGCGGGAGCTACGAGCAGTACTTC.